This T cell receptor beta chain was captured by sequencing in a study of T cell responses to AZD1222 COVID-19 vaccine. Assay used: immunoSEQ multiplex PCR; TCRdb lists only in-frame clones, some missing. This sample has about 73,000 clones, with 89% found just once. CDR1 and CDR2 from the germline V gene are MNHEY and SMNVEV (reference sequence). V lost 3 bases and J lost 13; bases outside the gene matches: 13. The CDR3 is 14 residues long. The source of this sequence is an adult who received the AZD1222 COVID-19 vaccine. The chain couples TRBV27 to TRBJ1-2; 8 positions match TRBD1. The sample was peripheral blood, taken 28 days after the second AZD1222 dose. This CDR3 reads CASSLAPDRDRPTF. CDR3 coding DNA: TGTGCCAGCAGTTTGGCCCCCGACCGGGACAGGCCCACCTTC.